One and the same sample provided the 3 T cell receptor beta chains below, sequenced in a study of T cell repertoires in aging, cancer and after chemotherapy. TRB rearrangements spanning V, D and J were amplified using mixed TRB-A/B primers. TCRdb reprocessed the multiplex PCR reads with MiXCR, giving one entry per CDR3 protein. The sample shows approximately 13,000 distinct CDR3 sequences, 20% to 25% of them seen only once. TCR beta rearrangements were amplified from peripheral blood genomic DNA. The sample taken for sequencing was blood. The source is a human donor in good health.

The J gene is TRBJ2-3, the V gene TRBV5-1; unclear D gene. The germline V and J ends were trimmed by 4 bases and 4 bases, with 10 bases remaining between them. Germline CDR1 and CDR2: SGHRS and YFSETQ. CDR3 size: 13 residues. The DNA of the CDR3 is TGCGCCAGCAGCCCCCCCGGTGCAGATACGCAGTATTTT. This translates into CASSPPGADTQYF.

This clonotype is judged medium-sized. This chain joins TRBV27 and TRBJ1-1; D remains unclear. CDR1 and CDR2 from the germline V gene are MNHEY and SMNVEV (reference sequence). CDR3 length: 15 amino acids. V lost 3 bases and J lost 5, with 16 bases in between. Here the CDR3 reads CASSFLSSPRTEAFF. The CDR3 DNA reads as TGTGCCAGCAGTTTTCTATCCTCCCCCCGAACTGAAGCTTTCTTT.

The CDR3 reads CASSARLAVSGELFF. CDR3 nucleotides: TGTGCCAGCAGTGCCAGACTAGCGGTGAGCGGGGAGCTGTTTTTT. The chain recombines TRBV6-1 with TRBJ2-2; 9 bases align to TRBD2. The CDR3 contains 15 residues. CDR1 and CDR2 from the germline V gene are MNHNS and SASEGT. V gave up 4 bases and J gave up 7 bases; unmatched junction bases: 7.